Shown below are 15 T cell receptor beta chains from a single sample sequenced in a study of blood T cell repertoires in COVID-19. Method: immunoSEQ multiplex PCR; TCRdb's copy keeps in-frame clones and lacks some. The sample includes 150,000 or so clones, 65% to 85% of them seen just once. The sequenced sample consisted of PBMCs or T cells enriched from blood (not recorded which). Receptors originate from a woman in her 50s in a cohort exposed to, infected with or recovered from COVID-19 (not recorded which).

The chain carries TRBV9 and TRBJ2-3; 8 positions agree with TRBD2. J was trimmed by 3 bases and V by 4 bases; bases with no gene match: 10. This CDR3 is built from 16 residues. CDR1 and CDR2 (germline): SGDLS, YYNGEE. The CDR3 region is CASSPGGGHKTDTQYF. The CDR3, as DNA: TGTGCCAGCAGCCCCGGGGGGGGGCATAAGACAGATACGCAGTATTTT.

The genes are TRBV19 and TRBJ2-2, with a weak D call TRBD1 (5 bases). The CDR3 has 14 amino acids. Trimming stripped 5 bases from V and 2 bases from J, with 9 bases between. Germline CDR1 reads LNHDA; CDR2 reads SQIVND (reference sequence). The CDR3 loop reads CASSLQGNTGELFF. Written as DNA, the CDR3 is TGTGCCAGTAGTCTTCAGGGAAACACCGGGGAGCTGTTTTTT.

The chain recombines TRBV7-9 with TRBJ1-1; no firm D call. CDR3 length: 14 residues. Trimming removed 6 bases at V and 0 bases at J, with 11 bases between. Germline values: CDR1 SEHNR, CDR2 FQNEAQ (reference sequence). In DNA, the CDR3 is TGTGCCAGCAGGAGGGAGGGAATGAACACTGAAGCTTTCTTT. Protein product: CASRREGMNTEAFF.

This chain uses TRBV18 with TRBJ1-4; D is uncertain. This CDR3 is 16 amino acids long. V lost 3 bases and J lost 0, with 11 bases in between. CDR1 is KGHSH, CDR2 LQKENI, per germline. The CDR3 nucleotides read TGTGCCAGCTCACCCACAGACCCAGCAACTAATGAAAAACTGTTTTTT. Its protein is CASSPTDPATNEKLFF.

This chain joins TRBV7-3 and TRBJ2-3, with 7 bases that match TRBD2. Trimming cost V 2 bases and J 4 bases; bases outside gene matches: 6. Germline assignment: CDR1 SGHTA and CDR2 FQGTGA. The CDR3 runs to 15 residues. CDR3 region: CASSLGGSPPDTQYF. CDR3 coding DNA: TGTGCCAGCAGCTTAGGCGGGAGCCCCCCAGATACGCAGTATTTT.

A single count supports this clone. The chain links TRBV7-8 to TRBJ2-2; maybe TRBD1 (6 bases). The CDR3 length is 15 residues. V was cut by 6 bases and J by 2 bases, with 13 bases left in between. CDR1 and CDR2 (germline): SGHVS, FQNEAQ. In nucleotides, the CDR3 is TGTGCCAGCAGTAGGGGGATGGGAAACACCGGGGAGCTGTTTTTT. Amino acid sequence: CASSRGMGNTGELFF.

The chain uses TRBV20-1 and TRBJ2-7; 9 bases are a match to TRBD1. In germline, CDR1 is DFQATT, CDR2 SNEGSKA (reference sequence). The ends lost 3 bases at V and 7 bases at J; junction bases unmatched: 10. The CDR3 loop spans 14 amino acids. CDR3 in amino acids: CSASGRTGVGEQYF. Here the CDR3 DNA reads TGCAGTGCTAGTGGGCGGACAGGGGTTGGGGAGCAGTACTTC.

This clone has a single count. This chain connects TRBV28 to TRBJ1-5; 8 bases agree with TRBD1. Germline V lookup: CDR1 MDHEN, CDR2 SYDVKM. This CDR3 has 16 residues. J gave up 3 bases and V 2 bases, and 6 bases lay outside the gene matches. This CDR3 reads CASSLGGTGFNQPQHF. The CDR3 nucleotides are TGTGCCAGCAGTTTAGGGGGGACAGGATTCAATCAGCCCCAGCATTTT.

This chain links TRBV19 with TRBJ2-1; 7 nucleotides agree with TRBD1. The CDR3 is 14 amino acids. Unmatched junction bases numbered 6, after V lost 4 bases and J lost 6 bases. Per the germline V gene, CDR1 is LNHDA and CDR2 is SQIVND (reference sequence). The CDR3 DNA follows: TGTGCCAGTAGTACAGACAGGGACAGCAATGAGCAGTTCTTC. It is translated as CASSTDRDSNEQFF.

The chain combines TRBV28 with TRBJ1-3; a possible D gene is TRBD1 (5 bases). CDR3 length: 15 amino acids. V dropped 8 bases and J dropped 7 bases, with 21 bases sitting between them. Germline V gives CDR1 MDHEN, CDR2 SYDVKM. In DNA, the CDR3 is TGTGCCAGCCGATATGGGAAGAACGGGGGTAACACCATATATTTT. Translating it yields CASRYGKNGGNTIYF.

This chain connects TRBV5-1 to TRBJ1-2; a weak D match, TRBD1 (5 bases). The germline V and J ends were trimmed by 0 bases and 4 bases, with 10 bases remaining between them. The CDR3 is 14 amino acids. CDR1 and CDR2 from the germline V gene are SGHRS and YFSETQ. CDR3 coding DNA: TGCGCCAGCAGCTTGGCCTTAGGGGTCTATGGCTACACCTTC. Amino acids: CASSLALGVYGYTF.

The chain links TRBV5-6 to TRBJ1-6, with a weak D call TRBD1 (5 bases). Trimming shortened V by 0 bases and J by 3 bases, and 16 bases separated the two germline ends. The CDR3 consists of 18 residues. The germline V gene encodes CDR1 SGHDT and CDR2 YYEEEE. Written as DNA, the CDR3 is TGTGCCAGCAGCTTGGCGACCAGGGATGCCGTCTATAATTCACCCCTCCACTTT. It encodes CASSLATRDAVYNSPLHF.

This clone showed up just once. V and J are TRBV28 and TRBJ2-3; 7 nucleotides agree with TRBD1. The V gene end was trimmed by 5 bases and the J gene end by 0 bases; junction bases not matched to a gene: 5. Germline V gene lookup returns CDR1 MDHEN and CDR2 SYDVKM. The length of the CDR3 is 15 residues. The CDR3 loop is CASSLRQGSTDTQYF. CDR3 coding DNA: TGTGCCAGCAGTCTTCGACAGGGTAGCACAGATACGCAGTATTTT.

The rearrangement joins TRBV20-1 to TRBJ2-1; weak D call: TRBD1 (5 bases). Germline CDR1 DFQATT, CDR2 SNEGSKA (reference sequence). The CDR3 totals 12 residues. V was pared by 3 bases and J by 9 bases, with 12 bases between. The CDR3 nucleotides are TGCAGTGCTAGTAAGGGGCATAGTGAGCAGTTCTTC. Its translation: CSASKGHSEQFF.

In this sample, this clone turned up once. The V gene is TRBV18, the J gene TRBJ1-3; TRBD1 aligns across 7 bases. Per the germline V gene, CDR1 is KGHSH and CDR2 is LQKENI. The V gene end was trimmed by 6 bases and the J gene end by 4 bases; junction bases not matched to a gene: 9. The length of the CDR3 is 15 residues. CDR3 loop: CASSLQTGEGNTIYF. The CDR3 nucleotides read TGTGCCAGCTCTCTTCAAACAGGGGAAGGAAACACCATATATTTT.